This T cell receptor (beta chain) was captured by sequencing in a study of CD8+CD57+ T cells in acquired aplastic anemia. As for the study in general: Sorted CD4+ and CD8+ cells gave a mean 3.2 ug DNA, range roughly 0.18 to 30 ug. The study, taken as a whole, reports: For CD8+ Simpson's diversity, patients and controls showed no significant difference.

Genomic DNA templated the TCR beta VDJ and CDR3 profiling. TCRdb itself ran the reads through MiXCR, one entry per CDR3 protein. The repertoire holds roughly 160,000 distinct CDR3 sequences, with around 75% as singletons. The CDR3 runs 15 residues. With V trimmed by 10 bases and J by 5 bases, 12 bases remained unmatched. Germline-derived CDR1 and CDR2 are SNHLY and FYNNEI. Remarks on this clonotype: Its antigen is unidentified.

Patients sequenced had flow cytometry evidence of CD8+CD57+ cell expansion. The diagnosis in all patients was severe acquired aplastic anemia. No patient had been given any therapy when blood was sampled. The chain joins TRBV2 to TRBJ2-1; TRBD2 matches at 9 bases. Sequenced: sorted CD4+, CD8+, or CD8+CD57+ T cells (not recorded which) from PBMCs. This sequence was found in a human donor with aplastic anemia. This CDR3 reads CATGVAGGLDNEQFF. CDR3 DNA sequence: TGTGCCACCGGGGTCGCGGGGGGGCTCGACAATGAGCAGTTCTTC. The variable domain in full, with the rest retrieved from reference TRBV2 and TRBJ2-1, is EPEVTQTPSHQVTQMGQEVILRCVPISNHLYFYWYRQILGQKVEFLVSFYNNEISEKSEIFDDQFSVERPDGSNFTLKIRSTKLEDSAMYFCATGVAGGLDNEQFFGPGTRLTVL.